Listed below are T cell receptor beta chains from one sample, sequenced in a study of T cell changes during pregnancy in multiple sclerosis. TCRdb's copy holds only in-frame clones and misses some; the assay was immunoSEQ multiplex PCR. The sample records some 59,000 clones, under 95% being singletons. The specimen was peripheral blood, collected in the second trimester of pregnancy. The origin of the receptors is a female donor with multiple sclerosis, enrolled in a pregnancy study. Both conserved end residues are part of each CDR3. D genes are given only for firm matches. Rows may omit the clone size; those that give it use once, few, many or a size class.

cdr3_nt: TGTGCCAGCAGGTCGAGACAGCCCCAGCATTTT
cdr3_aa: CASRSRQPQHF
clone_size: -
d_call: -
j_call: TRBJ1-5
v_call: TRBV6-6

cdr3_nt: TGCGCCAGCAGCTTGGGACAGGGAGGAGGCTACACCTTC
cdr3_aa: CASSLGQGGGYTF
clone_size: -
d_call: TRBD1
j_call: TRBJ1-2
v_call: TRBV5-1

cdr3_nt: TGCGCCAGCAGGAACCGCGTGACAGGGGGCGCCCCCAATGAGCAGTTCTTC
cdr3_aa: CASRNRVTGGAPNEQFF
clone_size: few
d_call: TRBD1
j_call: TRBJ2-1
v_call: TRBV10-1

cdr3_nt: TGTGCCAGCAGTGAGCCCCCGGGACAGAACCTCAATGAGCAGTTCTTC
cdr3_aa: CASSEPPGQNLNEQFF
clone_size: once
d_call: TRBD1
j_call: TRBJ2-1
v_call: TRBV25-1

cdr3_nt: TGTGCCAGCAGCCCTGGGGACAGGGGAAATTCACCCCTCCACTTT
cdr3_aa: CASSPGDRGNSPLHF
clone_size: few
d_call: TRBD1
j_call: TRBJ1-6
v_call: TRBV7-9

cdr3_nt: TGTGCCAGCAAGCATGAGGGTAACTATGGCTACACCTTC
cdr3_aa: CASKHEGNYGYTF
clone_size: -
d_call: -
j_call: TRBJ1-2
v_call: TRBV2

cdr3_nt: TGCGCCAGCAGCTTGGGGACAGGGGGCTATAATGAGCAGTTCTTC
cdr3_aa: CASSLGTGGYNEQFF
clone_size: once
d_call: TRBD1
j_call: TRBJ2-1
v_call: TRBV5-1

cdr3_nt: TGTGCCAGCAGCCCCTCGGTGGGGCTAGCGGTCCACGAGCAGTACTTC
cdr3_aa: CASSPSVGLAVHEQYF
clone_size: -
d_call: TRBD2
j_call: TRBJ2-7
v_call: TRBV11-2

cdr3_nt: TGTGCCAGCAGCGTAGTGGCAGGGGACCCTACCCCCTATGGCTACACCTTC
cdr3_aa: CASSVVAGDPTPYGYTF
clone_size: -
d_call: -
j_call: TRBJ1-2
v_call: TRBV9

cdr3_nt: TGTGCCAGCAGCCTGGGAACAGACACTGAAGCTTTCTTT
cdr3_aa: CASSLGTDTEAFF
clone_size: -
d_call: -
j_call: TRBJ1-1
v_call: TRBV5-4

cdr3_nt: TGTGCCATCAGTAGGGACAGGGGAGTTGAAAAACTGTTTTTT
cdr3_aa: CAISRDRGVEKLFF
clone_size: once
d_call: TRBD1
j_call: TRBJ1-4
v_call: TRBV10-3

cdr3_nt: TGCGCCAGCAGCTTGATACAGGGTAATGAAGCTTTCTTT
cdr3_aa: CASSLIQGNEAFF
clone_size: -
d_call: -
j_call: TRBJ1-1
v_call: TRBV5-1

cdr3_nt: TGCGCCAGCAGCTTGGGACTAGCTTTCGGCAACGAGCAGTACTTC
cdr3_aa: CASSLGLAFGNEQYF
clone_size: -
d_call: TRBD2
j_call: TRBJ2-7
v_call: TRBV5-1

cdr3_nt: TGCGCCAGCAGCTTGGACAGGGGAAACACTGAAGCTTTCTTT
cdr3_aa: CASSLDRGNTEAFF
clone_size: -
d_call: TRBD1
j_call: TRBJ1-1
v_call: TRBV5-1

cdr3_nt: TGTGCCAGCAGCAGAAAGAGAGGGTCTGGCACAGATACGCAGTATTTT
cdr3_aa: CASSRKRGSGTDTQYF
clone_size: -
d_call: -
j_call: TRBJ2-3
v_call: TRBV7-3

cdr3_nt: TGCGCCAGCAGTGACAGGGGGCTCGGAGCTTTCTTT
cdr3_aa: CASSDRGLGAFF
clone_size: -
d_call: TRBD1
j_call: TRBJ1-1
v_call: TRBV10-1

cdr3_nt: TGTGCCAGCTCACCAAGACAGGGTTCGGAGGGGGCCAACGTCCTGACTTTC
cdr3_aa: CASSPRQGSEGANVLTF
clone_size: -
d_call: TRBD1
j_call: TRBJ2-6
v_call: TRBV18

cdr3_nt: TGCGCCAGCAGCCAAGATCCCAGGGGCGATGGCTACACCTTC
cdr3_aa: CASSQDPRGDGYTF
clone_size: -
d_call: -
j_call: TRBJ1-2
v_call: TRBV4-1

cdr3_nt: TGTGCCTGGAGTGTACTATCAAATCAGCCCCAGCATTTT
cdr3_aa: CAWSVLSNQPQHF
clone_size: -
d_call: -
j_call: TRBJ1-5
v_call: TRBV30

cdr3_nt: TGTGCCAGCAGCTTATGGGGCGCGGCTGAAGCTTTCTTT
cdr3_aa: CASSLWGAAEAFF
clone_size: -
d_call: -
j_call: TRBJ1-1
v_call: TRBV7-8

cdr3_nt: TGTGCCAGCAGTTCCCGCACAATGCCCTACGAGCAGTACTTC
cdr3_aa: CASSSRTMPYEQYF
clone_size: -
d_call: -
j_call: TRBJ2-7
v_call: TRBV28

cdr3_nt: TGTGCCAGCAGCGTAGATAGCGGGCATTACAATGAGCAGTTCTTC
cdr3_aa: CASSVDSGHYNEQFF
clone_size: once
d_call: TRBD2
j_call: TRBJ2-1
v_call: TRBV9

cdr3_nt: TGCGCCAGCAGCTTGGACAGGGATAACACCATATATTTT
cdr3_aa: CASSLDRDNTIYF
clone_size: -
d_call: -
j_call: TRBJ1-3
v_call: TRBV5-1

cdr3_nt: TGTGCCAGCAGCTTAGCGGGGGGGCTCCAAGAGACCCAGTACTTC
cdr3_aa: CASSLAGGLQETQYF
clone_size: -
d_call: TRBD2
j_call: TRBJ2-5
v_call: TRBV11-2

cdr3_nt: TGTGCCAGCAGTGCCTCACCGGGACAGGGGGTTTCGTTGGTTGAGACCCAGTACTTC
cdr3_aa: CASSASPGQGVSLVETQYF
clone_size: -
d_call: TRBD1
j_call: TRBJ2-5
v_call: TRBV28

cdr3_nt: TGTGCCAGCAGCCGGACAGGTTACGAGCAGTACTTC
cdr3_aa: CASSRTGYEQYF
clone_size: -
d_call: TRBD1
j_call: TRBJ2-7
v_call: TRBV7-2

cdr3_nt: TGCGCCAGCAGCCAAGAGGGGGCAAGGGATCAGCCCCAGCATTTT
cdr3_aa: CASSQEGARDQPQHF
clone_size: -
d_call: -
j_call: TRBJ1-5
v_call: TRBV4-1

cdr3_nt: TGTGCCAGCAGTGAGGGGGCACAGGTTGAAGCTTTCTTT
cdr3_aa: CASSEGAQVEAFF
clone_size: -
d_call: -
j_call: TRBJ1-1
v_call: TRBV2

cdr3_nt: TGCGCCAGCAGCTTAGCGGGGGGGCCAGGGGATACGCAGTATTTT
cdr3_aa: CASSLAGGPGDTQYF
clone_size: -
d_call: TRBD2
j_call: TRBJ2-3
v_call: TRBV5-1

cdr3_nt: TGTGCCAACGAGACAGATTACACTGAAGCTTTCTTT
cdr3_aa: CANETDYTEAFF
clone_size: -
d_call: -
j_call: TRBJ1-1
v_call: TRBV28

cdr3_nt: TGTGCCAGCAGCTTAGCGGGAGAGTCTCCTAGAGCTAATGAAAAACTGTTTTTT
cdr3_aa: CASSLAGESPRANEKLFF
clone_size: once
d_call: -
j_call: TRBJ1-4
v_call: TRBV11-2

cdr3_nt: TGTGCCACCAGCAGAGATAGCGGGGGGGCAGATACGCAGTATTTT
cdr3_aa: CATSRDSGGADTQYF
clone_size: once
d_call: TRBD2
j_call: TRBJ2-3
v_call: TRBV15

cdr3_nt: TGTGCCAGTAGTATTGGGCAGGTCAATCAGCCCCAGCATTTT
cdr3_aa: CASSIGQVNQPQHF
clone_size: -
d_call: -
j_call: TRBJ1-5
v_call: TRBV19

cdr3_nt: TGCGCCAGCAGCCTGAGGTGGGAGCATGAGCAGTTCTTC
cdr3_aa: CASSLRWEHEQFF
clone_size: -
d_call: -
j_call: TRBJ2-1
v_call: TRBV4-1

cdr3_nt: TGTGCCAGCCGAACCCAGCGGGGGGGCCGCGAGCAGTACTTC
cdr3_aa: CASRTQRGGREQYF
clone_size: -
d_call: TRBD2
j_call: TRBJ2-7
v_call: TRBV6-1

cdr3_nt: TGTGCCAGCAGCCCAGTAGCGGGGGAGGTGGGGACCCAGTACTTC
cdr3_aa: CASSPVAGEVGTQYF
clone_size: -
d_call: TRBD2
j_call: TRBJ2-5
v_call: TRBV11-2

cdr3_nt: TGCAGTGCTAAAGGGGGCCAGGGAGCTTTCTTT
cdr3_aa: CSAKGGQGAFF
clone_size: -
d_call: TRBD1
j_call: TRBJ1-1
v_call: TRBV20-1

cdr3_nt: TGTGCCAGCAGTTTAATTGGGACACCTTCCTACAATGAGCAGTTCTTC
cdr3_aa: CASSLIGTPSYNEQFF
clone_size: -
d_call: -
j_call: TRBJ2-1
v_call: TRBV27

cdr3_nt: TGTGCCAGCAGCCCCCGGGCGGGGGAAGCTTTCTTT
cdr3_aa: CASSPRAGEAFF
clone_size: -
d_call: -
j_call: TRBJ1-1
v_call: TRBV13

cdr3_nt: TGTGCCAGCAGTTTGTACGCTCAGACCTACGAGCAGTACTTC
cdr3_aa: CASSLYAQTYEQYF
clone_size: -
d_call: -
j_call: TRBJ2-7
v_call: TRBV28

cdr3_nt: TGTGCCAGCAGTGAAGTTAGTCGAGACTACGAGCAGTACTTC
cdr3_aa: CASSEVSRDYEQYF
clone_size: -
d_call: -
j_call: TRBJ2-7
v_call: TRBV6-1

cdr3_nt: TGTGCCAGCGCAAGCAGCGGGGACCCCTACAATGAGCAGTTCTTC
cdr3_aa: CASASSGDPYNEQFF
clone_size: -
d_call: -
j_call: TRBJ2-1
v_call: TRBV21-1

cdr3_nt: TGCAGCGTTACCGGGACAAGCTACGAGCAGTACTTC
cdr3_aa: CSVTGTSYEQYF
clone_size: -
d_call: -
j_call: TRBJ2-7
v_call: TRBV29-1

cdr3_nt: TGTGCCAGCAGCGTGACAGGGTTCCGCGAGCAGTACTTC
cdr3_aa: CASSVTGFREQYF
clone_size: once
d_call: TRBD1
j_call: TRBJ2-7
v_call: TRBV7-2

cdr3_nt: TGTGCCAGCAGTTCCGACAGGCGTGCCTACGAGCAGTACTTC
cdr3_aa: CASSSDRRAYEQYF
clone_size: -
d_call: -
j_call: TRBJ2-7
v_call: TRBV6-6

cdr3_nt: TGTGCCAGCTCACCACCGGGGGGTGTGTATGAGCAGTTCTTC
cdr3_aa: CASSPPGGVYEQFF
clone_size: -
d_call: -
j_call: TRBJ2-1
v_call: TRBV18

cdr3_nt: TGTGCCAGCAGCCCCAGGGGCCGTAGCACAGATACGCAGTATTTT
cdr3_aa: CASSPRGRSTDTQYF
clone_size: -
d_call: -
j_call: TRBJ2-3
v_call: TRBV5-4

cdr3_nt: TGTGCCAGCAGCTTCGGGGGGGTGGTGGACGAGCAGTACTTC
cdr3_aa: CASSFGGVVDEQYF
clone_size: -
d_call: TRBD2
j_call: TRBJ2-7
v_call: TRBV11-3

cdr3_nt: TGTGCCTGGAGTATAGGGGGCAATCAGCCCCAGCATTTT
cdr3_aa: CAWSIGGNQPQHF
clone_size: -
d_call: -
j_call: TRBJ1-5
v_call: TRBV30